This T cell receptor (beta chain) was identified in a study of T cell responses to AZD1222 COVID-19 vaccine. Study at large: Analysis merged second doses at about 4 or about 12 weeks.

TCRdb's copy holds only in-frame clones and misses some; the assay was immunoSEQ multiplex PCR. The table has 150,000 to 200,000 clones, 94% seen once. About this clone: What it binds is not known.

Broader study findings: Just a handful of AZD1222 recipients were seropositive at baseline.

Germline CDR1 and CDR2: MDHEN and SYDVKM. This CDR3 has 15 residues. The J segment lost 2 bases and the V segment lost 6 bases, leaving 6 bases of the junction unmatched. This sample comprised peripheral blood, obtained on day 0 of AZD1222 vaccination. This clonotype was obtained from an adult in good health. The genes are TRBV28 and TRBJ1-5; 8 bases are a match to TRBD1. In DNA form, the CDR3 reads TGTGCCAGCAGCCAACCAGGGGGCGGCAATCAGCCCCAGCATTTT. This gives the protein CASSQPGGGNQPQHF.